This T cell receptor beta chain comes out of a study of T cells in Graves' hyperthyroidism and ophthalmopathy. CDR1 SGHRS and CDR2 YFSETQ come from the germline V gene. V was shortened by 5 bases and J by 2 bases, with 11 bases between the two germline ends. This CDR3 is 13 amino acids long. The source material, RNA transcripts, was used to amplify TCR beta CDR3 regions. Initially, a first-round RT-PCR of the TCR CDR3 employed the HTBI primer set. MiXCR, applied by TCRdb to the multiplex PCR reads, yields one record per CDR3 protein. The data show about 420,000 distinct CDR3 sequences, less than 20% seen once. This clonotype has ten or more counts.

This chain joins TRBV5-1 and TRBJ2-7; D might be TRBD2 (6 bases). This sequence was found in a woman aged 18-29 years with Graves' hyperthyroidism. The specimen sequenced was blood. The CDR3 spells CASSLGGPYEQYF. CDR3 coding DNA: TGCGCCAGCAGTCTGGGGGGACCCTACGAGCAGTACTTC.